This T cell receptor (beta chain) derives from a study of cytomegalovirus exposure and HLA in healthy donors. This CDR3 is built from 14 residues. Trimming removed 5 bases at V and 1 base at J, with 8 bases between. Germline CDR1 and CDR2: MNHEY and SMNVEV (reference sequence). The PCR employed 60 Vbeta primers together with 13 Jbeta primers. The data were produced by immunoSEQ multiplex PCR, yet TCRdb's version contains in-frame clones alone and is incomplete. The sample includes about 140,000 clones, approximately 80% of them seen just once. This clonotype was sampled from a female donor in good health and CMV-seronegative. The sequenced sample was PBMCs. V and J are TRBV27 and TRBJ1-4; D perhaps matches TRBD1 (6 bases). CDR3 loop: CASSQQGTNEKLFF. The CDR3, as DNA: TGTGCCAGCAGTCAACAGGGAACTAATGAAAAACTGTTTTTT.